Listed below are T cell receptor beta chains from one sample, sequenced in a study of cytomegalovirus exposure and HLA in healthy donors. TCRdb's table, derived via immunoSEQ multiplex PCR, lists solely in-frame clones and lacks some. The top ten clones hold under 8.5% of a sample with 85,000 to 100,000 clones, roughly 78% of them seen once. The sample was PBMCs. These receptors were taken from a man younger than 45 in good health and CMV-seronegative. Each CDR3 is given with its conserved first and last residue. A D gene is named only where the DNA matches it firmly.

CASSRAGEYNEQFF,14,TRBJ2-1,TRBV7-9,.
CASSSGVGQGNNEQFF,16,TRBJ2-1,TRBV5-1,TRBD1
CASLIKGRWGNTEAFF,16,TRBJ1-1,TRBV19,.
CASSPDRPSPYGYTF,15,TRBJ1-2,TRBV19,.
CASILGTSGTYEQYF,15,TRBJ2-7,TRBV2,TRBD2
CASSIKGQGAGQPQHF,16,TRBJ1-5,TRBV19,TRBD1
CASSIHRAGEQFF,13,TRBJ2-1,TRBV28,.
CASSYSGEGADTQYF,15,TRBJ2-3,TRBV6-5,.
CASSSDRAGNTIYF,14,TRBJ1-3,TRBV5-1,TRBD1
CASSLMTGQIMNTEAFF,17,TRBJ1-1,TRBV4-1,.
CASSRGLAGSQETQYF,16,TRBJ2-5,TRBV5-1,TRBD2
CASRPGAGTEAFF,13,TRBJ1-1,TRBV5-1,.
CASSSGTSLYEQYF,14,TRBJ2-7,TRBV5-4,TRBD2
CASSRQVRNTEAFF,14,TRBJ1-1,TRBV27,.
CAWSPGGVTEAFF,13,TRBJ1-1,TRBV30,.
CASSLDWGGVSNQPQHF,17,TRBJ1-5,TRBV11-2,.
CAWRGRSAEAFF,12,TRBJ1-1,TRBV30,.
CASSRGHYYEQYF,13,TRBJ2-7,TRBV6-6,.
CASTAGLGQGGNTIYF,16,TRBJ1-3,TRBV5-6,TRBD1
CASSLFMEDSGPQHF,15,TRBJ1-5,TRBV5-6,.
CASSLEGGVGEQFF,14,TRBJ2-1,TRBV5-8,.
CASSEKGVTEAFF,13,TRBJ1-1,TRBV5-1,.
CASTLATTYNEQFF,14,TRBJ2-1,TRBV7-9,.